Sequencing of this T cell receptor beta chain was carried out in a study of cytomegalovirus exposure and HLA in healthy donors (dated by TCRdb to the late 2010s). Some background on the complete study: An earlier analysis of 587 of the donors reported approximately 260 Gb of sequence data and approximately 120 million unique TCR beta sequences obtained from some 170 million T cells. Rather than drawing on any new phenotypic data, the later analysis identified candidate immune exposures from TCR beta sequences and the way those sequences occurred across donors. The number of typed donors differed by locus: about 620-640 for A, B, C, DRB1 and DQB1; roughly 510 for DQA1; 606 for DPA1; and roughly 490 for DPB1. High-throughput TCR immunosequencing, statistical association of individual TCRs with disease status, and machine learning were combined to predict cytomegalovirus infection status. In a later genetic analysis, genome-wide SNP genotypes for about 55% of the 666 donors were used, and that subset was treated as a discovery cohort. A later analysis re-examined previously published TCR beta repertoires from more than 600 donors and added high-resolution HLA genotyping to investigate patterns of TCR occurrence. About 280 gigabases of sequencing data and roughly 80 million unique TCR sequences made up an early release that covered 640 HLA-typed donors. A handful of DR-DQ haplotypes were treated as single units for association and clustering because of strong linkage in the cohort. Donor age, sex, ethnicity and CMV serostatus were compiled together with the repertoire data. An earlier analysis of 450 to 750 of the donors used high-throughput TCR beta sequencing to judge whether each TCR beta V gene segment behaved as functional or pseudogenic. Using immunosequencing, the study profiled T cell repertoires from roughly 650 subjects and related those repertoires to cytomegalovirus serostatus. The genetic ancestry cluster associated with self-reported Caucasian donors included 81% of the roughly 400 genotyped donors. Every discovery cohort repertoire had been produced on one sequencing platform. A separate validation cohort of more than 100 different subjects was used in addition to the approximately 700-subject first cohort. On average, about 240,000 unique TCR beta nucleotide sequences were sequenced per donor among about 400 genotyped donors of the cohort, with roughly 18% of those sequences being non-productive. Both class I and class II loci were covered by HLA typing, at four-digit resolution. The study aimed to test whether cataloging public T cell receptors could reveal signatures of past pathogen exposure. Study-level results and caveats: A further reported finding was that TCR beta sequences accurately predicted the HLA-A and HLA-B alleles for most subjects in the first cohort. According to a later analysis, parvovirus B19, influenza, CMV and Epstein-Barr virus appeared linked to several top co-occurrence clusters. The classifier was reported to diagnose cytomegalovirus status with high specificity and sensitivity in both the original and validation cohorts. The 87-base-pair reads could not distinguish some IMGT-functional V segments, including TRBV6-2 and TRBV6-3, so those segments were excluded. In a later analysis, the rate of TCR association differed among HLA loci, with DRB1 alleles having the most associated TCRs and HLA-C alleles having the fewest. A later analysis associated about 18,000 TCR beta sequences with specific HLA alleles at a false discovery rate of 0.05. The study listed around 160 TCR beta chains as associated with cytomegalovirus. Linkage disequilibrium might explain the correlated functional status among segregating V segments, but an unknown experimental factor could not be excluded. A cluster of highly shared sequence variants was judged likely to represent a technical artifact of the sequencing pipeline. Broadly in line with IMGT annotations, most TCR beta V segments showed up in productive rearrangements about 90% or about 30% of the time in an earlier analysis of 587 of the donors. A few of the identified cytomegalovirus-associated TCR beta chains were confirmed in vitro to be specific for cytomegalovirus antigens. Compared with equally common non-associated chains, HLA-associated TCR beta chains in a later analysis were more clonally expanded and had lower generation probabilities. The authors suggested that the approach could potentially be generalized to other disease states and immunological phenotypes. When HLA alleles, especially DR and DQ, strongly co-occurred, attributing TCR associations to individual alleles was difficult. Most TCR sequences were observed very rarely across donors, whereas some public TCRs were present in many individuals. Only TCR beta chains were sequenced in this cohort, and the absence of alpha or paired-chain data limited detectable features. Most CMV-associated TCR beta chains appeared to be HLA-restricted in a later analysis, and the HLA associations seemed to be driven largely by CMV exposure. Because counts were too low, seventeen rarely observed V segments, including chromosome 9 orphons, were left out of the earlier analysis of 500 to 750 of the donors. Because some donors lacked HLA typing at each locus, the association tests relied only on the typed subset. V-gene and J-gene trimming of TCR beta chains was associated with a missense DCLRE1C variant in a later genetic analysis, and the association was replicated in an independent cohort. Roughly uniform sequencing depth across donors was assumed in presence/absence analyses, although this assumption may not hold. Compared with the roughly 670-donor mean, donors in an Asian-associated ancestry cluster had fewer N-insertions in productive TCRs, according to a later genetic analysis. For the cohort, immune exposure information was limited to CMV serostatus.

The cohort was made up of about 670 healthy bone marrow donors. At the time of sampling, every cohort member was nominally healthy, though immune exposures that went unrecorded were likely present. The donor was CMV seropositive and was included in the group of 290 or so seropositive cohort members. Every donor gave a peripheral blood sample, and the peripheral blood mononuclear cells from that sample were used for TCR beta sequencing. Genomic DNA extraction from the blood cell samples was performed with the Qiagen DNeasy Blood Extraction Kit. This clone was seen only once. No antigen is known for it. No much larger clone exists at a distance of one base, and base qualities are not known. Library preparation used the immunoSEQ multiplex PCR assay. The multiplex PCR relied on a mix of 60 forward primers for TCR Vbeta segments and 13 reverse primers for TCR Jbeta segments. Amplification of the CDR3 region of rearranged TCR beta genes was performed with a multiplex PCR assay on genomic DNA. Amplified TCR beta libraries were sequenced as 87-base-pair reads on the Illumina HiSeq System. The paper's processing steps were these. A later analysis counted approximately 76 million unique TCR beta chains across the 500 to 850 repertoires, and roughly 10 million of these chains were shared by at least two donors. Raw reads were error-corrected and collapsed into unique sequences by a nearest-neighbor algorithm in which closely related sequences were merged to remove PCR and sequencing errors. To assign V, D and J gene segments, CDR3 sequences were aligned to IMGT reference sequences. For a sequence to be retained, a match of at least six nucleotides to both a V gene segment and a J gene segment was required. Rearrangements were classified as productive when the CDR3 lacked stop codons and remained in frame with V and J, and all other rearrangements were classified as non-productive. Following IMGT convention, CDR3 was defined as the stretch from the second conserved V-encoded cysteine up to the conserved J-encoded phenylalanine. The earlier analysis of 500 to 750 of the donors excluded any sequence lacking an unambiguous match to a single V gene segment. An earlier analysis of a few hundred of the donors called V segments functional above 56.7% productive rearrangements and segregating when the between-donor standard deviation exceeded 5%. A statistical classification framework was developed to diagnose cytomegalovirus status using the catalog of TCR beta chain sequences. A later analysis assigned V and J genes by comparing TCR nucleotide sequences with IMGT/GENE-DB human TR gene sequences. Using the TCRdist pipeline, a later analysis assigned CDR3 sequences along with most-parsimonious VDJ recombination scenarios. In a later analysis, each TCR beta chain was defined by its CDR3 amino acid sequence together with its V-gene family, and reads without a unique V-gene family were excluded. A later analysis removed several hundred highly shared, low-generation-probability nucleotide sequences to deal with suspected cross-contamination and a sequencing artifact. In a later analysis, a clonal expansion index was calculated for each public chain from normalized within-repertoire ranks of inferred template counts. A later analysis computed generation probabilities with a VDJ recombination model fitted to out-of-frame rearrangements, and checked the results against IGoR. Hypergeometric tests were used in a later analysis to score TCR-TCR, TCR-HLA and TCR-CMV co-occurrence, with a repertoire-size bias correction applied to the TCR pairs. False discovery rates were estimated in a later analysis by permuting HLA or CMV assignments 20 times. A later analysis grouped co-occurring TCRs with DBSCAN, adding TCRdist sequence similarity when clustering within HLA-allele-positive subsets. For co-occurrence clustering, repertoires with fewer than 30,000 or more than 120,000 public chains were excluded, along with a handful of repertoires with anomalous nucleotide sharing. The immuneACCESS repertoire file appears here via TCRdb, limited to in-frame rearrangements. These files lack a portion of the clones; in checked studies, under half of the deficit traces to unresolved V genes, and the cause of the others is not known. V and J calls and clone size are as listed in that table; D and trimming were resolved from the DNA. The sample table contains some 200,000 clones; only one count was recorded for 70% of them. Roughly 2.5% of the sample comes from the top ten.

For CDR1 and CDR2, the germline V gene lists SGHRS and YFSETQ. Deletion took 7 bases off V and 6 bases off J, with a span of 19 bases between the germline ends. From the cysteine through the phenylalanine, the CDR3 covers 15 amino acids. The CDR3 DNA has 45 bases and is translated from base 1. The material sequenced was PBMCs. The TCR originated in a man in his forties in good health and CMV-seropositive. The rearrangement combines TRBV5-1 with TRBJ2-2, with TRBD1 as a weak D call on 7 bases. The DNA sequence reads TGCGCCAGCTCCGGAGGCAGGGGGGACCCCGGGGAGCTGTTTTTT. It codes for CASSGGRGDPGELFF.